The sequence of this T cell receptor (beta chain) was determined in a study of blood T cell repertoires in COVID-19. Background on the study: Material from acute and convalescent COVID-19 was sourced from the United States, Italy and Spain. T cells, B-cell-depleted T cells, or PBMCs provided the cDNA or gDNA that served as material.

In the source study's methods: Amplified reference gene primers provided the basis for estimating nucleated cell counts. Assay: immunoSEQ multiplex PCR; the TCRdb copy retains only in-frame clones and omits some. That table supplies the V and J calls and clone size; D and trimming were determined from the DNA. The data contain 250,000 to 300,000 clones, approximately 90% of them singletons. While infection was still active, Seattle patients were enrolled and then followed longitudinally. The TCR was taken from a woman aged 25 to 39 with COVID-19, enrolled during active disease. Material for sequencing was peripheral blood.

CDR3 DNA: TGTGCCAGCAGTCTTGGGGGGGGCCGCCACAATGAGCAGTTCTTC. Translated, it gives CASSLGGGRHNEQFF. J is TRBJ2-1 and V is TRBV27; D possibly corresponds to TRBD2 (7 bases). Germline V gives CDR1 MNHEY, CDR2 SMNVEV (reference sequence). There are 15 residues in the CDR3. Trimming removed 5 bases from V and 5 bases from J, with 16 bases in between.